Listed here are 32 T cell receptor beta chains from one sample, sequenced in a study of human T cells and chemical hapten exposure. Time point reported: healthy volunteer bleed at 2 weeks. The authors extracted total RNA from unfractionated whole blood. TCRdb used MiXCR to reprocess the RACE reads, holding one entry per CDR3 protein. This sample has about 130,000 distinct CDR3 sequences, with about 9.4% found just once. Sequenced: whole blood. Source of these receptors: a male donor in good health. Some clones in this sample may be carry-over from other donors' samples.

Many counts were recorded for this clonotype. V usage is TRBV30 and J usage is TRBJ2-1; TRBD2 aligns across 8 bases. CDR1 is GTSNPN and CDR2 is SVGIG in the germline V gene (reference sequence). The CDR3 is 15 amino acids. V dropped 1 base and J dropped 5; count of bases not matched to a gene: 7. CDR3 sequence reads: CAWSAAGGPNNEQFF. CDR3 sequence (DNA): TGTGCCTGGAGTGCGGCGGGAGGCCCTAACAATGAGCAGTTCTTC.

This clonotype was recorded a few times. The CDR3 nucleotides are TGTGCCAGCACGTCCGGACAGTATCACGGCTACACCTTC. Amino acid sequence: CASTSGQYHGYTF. The chain links TRBV12-3 or TRBV12-4 to TRBJ1-2, with TRBD1 as a possible D gene (6 bases). Trimming removed 7 bases from V and 8 bases from J, with 17 bases in between. The CDR3 runs to 13 residues.

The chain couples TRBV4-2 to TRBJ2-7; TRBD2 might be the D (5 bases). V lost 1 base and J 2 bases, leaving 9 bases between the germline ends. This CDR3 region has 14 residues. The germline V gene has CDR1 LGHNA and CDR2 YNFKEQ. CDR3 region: CASSQGEGTYEQYF. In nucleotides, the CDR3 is TGTGCCAGCAGCCAAGGCGAGGGAACCTACGAGCAGTACTTC.

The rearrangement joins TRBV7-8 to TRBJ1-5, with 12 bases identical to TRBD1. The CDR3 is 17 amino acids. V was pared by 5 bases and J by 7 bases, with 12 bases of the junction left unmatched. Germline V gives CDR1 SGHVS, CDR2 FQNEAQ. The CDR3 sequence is CASSLPGQGALGQPQHF. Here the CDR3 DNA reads TGTGCCAGCAGCCTACCGGGACAGGGGGCTCTAGGGCAGCCCCAGCATTTT.

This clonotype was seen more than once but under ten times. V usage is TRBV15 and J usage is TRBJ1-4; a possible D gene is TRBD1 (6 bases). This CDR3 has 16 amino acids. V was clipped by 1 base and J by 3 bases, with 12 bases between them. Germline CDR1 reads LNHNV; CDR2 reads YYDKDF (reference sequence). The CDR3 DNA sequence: TGTGCCACCAGCAGAGGGAAGACAGGTTCTAATGAAAAACTGTTTTTT. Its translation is CATSRGKTGSNEKLFF.

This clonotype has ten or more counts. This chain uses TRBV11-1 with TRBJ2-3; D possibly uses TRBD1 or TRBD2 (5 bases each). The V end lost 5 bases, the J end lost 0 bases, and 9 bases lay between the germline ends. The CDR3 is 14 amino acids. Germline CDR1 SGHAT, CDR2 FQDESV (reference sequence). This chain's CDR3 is CASSQGVSTDTQYF. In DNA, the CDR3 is TGTGCCAGCAGCCAGGGAGTTAGCACAGATACGCAGTATTTT.

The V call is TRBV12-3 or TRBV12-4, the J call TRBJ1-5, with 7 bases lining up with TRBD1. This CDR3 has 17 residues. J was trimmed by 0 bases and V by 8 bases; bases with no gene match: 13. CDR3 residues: CASGPTGKGDSNQPQHF. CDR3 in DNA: TGTGCCAGCGGCCCGACAGGGAAGGGGGATAGCAATCAGCCCCAGCATTTT.

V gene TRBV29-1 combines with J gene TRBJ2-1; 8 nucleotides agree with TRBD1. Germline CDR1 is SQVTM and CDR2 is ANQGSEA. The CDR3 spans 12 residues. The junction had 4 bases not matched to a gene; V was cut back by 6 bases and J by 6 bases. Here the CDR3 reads CSVGQGGNEQFF. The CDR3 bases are TGCAGCGTAGGACAGGGAGGCAATGAGCAGTTCTTC.

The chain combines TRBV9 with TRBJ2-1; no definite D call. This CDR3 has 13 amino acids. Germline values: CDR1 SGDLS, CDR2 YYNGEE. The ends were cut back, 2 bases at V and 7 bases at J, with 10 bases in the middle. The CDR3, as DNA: TGTGCCAGCAGCGTCGGTAAAAGGAATGAGCAGTTCTTC. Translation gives CASSVGKRNEQFF.

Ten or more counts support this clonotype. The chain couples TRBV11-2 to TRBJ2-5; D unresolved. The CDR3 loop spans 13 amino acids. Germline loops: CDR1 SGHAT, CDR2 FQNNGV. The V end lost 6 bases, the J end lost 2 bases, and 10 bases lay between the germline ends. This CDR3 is CASRRAGQETQYF. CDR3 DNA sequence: TGTGCCAGCAGGCGAGCTGGGCAAGAGACCCAGTACTTC.

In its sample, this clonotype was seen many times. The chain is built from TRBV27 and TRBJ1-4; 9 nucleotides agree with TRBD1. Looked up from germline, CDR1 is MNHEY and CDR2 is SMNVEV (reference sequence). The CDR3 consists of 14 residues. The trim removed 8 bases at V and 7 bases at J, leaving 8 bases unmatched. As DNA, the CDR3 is TGTGCCAGCGGGGAGACGGGACAGGGTGAAAAACTGTTTTTT. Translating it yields CASGETGQGEKLFF.

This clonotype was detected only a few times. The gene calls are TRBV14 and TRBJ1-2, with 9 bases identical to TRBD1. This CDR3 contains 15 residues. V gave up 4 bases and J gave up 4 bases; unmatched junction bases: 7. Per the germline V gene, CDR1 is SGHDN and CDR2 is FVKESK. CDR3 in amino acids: CASSPYTGGAYGYTF. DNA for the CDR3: TGTGCCAGCAGCCCGTATACAGGGGGCGCCTATGGCTACACCTTC.

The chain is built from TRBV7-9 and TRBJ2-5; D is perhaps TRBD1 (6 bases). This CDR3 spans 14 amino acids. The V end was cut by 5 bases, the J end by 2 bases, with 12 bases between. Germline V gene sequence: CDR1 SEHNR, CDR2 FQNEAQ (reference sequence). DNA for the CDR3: TGTGCCAGCAGCCCCCGGACAGCACAAGAGACCCAGTACTTC. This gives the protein CASSPRTAQETQYF.

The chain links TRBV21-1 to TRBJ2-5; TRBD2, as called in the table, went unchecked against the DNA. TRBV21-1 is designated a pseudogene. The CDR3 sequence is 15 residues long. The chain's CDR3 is CASSKVLAGRETQYF. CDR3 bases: TGTGCCAGCAGCAAAGTACTAGCGGGAAGAGAGACCCAGTACTTC.

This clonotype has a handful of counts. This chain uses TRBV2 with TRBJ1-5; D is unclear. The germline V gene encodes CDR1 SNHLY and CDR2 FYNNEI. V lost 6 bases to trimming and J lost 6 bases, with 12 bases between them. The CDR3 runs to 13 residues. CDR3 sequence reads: CASSLGTGQPQHF. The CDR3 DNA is TGTGCCAGCAGCCTGGGAACGGGTCAGCCCCAGCATTTT.

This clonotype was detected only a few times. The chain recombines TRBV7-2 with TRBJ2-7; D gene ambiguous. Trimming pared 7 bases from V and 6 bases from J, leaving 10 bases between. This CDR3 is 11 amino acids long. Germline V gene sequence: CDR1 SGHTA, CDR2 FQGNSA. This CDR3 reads CASTPGSEQYF. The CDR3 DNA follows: TGTGCCAGCACCCCAGGTTCCGAGCAGTACTTC.

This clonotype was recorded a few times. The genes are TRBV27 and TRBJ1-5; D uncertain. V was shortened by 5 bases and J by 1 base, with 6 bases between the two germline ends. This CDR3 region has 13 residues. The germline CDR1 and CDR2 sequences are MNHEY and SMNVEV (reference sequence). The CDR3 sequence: CASSSSSNQPQHF. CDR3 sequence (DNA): TGTGCCAGCAGTAGCTCGAGCAATCAGCCCCAGCATTTT.

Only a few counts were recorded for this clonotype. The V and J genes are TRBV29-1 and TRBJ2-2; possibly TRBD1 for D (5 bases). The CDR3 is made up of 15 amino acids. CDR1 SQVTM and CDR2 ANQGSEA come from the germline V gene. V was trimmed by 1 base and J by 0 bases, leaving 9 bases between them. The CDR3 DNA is TGCAGCGTTGAAGGAGGCAGGGCGAACACCGGGGAGCTGTTTTTT. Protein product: CSVEGGRANTGELFF.

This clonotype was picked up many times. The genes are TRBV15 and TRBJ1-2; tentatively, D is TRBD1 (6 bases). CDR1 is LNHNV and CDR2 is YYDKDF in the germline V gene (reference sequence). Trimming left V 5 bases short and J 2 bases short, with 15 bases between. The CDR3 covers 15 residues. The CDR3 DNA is TGTGCCACCAGCCCGGGGAGGGGGACCAACTATGGCTACACCTTC. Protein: CATSPGRGTNYGYTF.

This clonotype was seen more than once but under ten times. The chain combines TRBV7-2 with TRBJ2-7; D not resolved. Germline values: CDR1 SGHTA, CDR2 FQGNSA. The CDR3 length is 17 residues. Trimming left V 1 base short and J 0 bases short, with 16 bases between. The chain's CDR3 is CASSLGRLTISSYEQYF. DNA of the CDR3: TGTGCCAGCAGCTTAGGGCGTCTAACCATAAGCTCCTACGAGCAGTACTTC.

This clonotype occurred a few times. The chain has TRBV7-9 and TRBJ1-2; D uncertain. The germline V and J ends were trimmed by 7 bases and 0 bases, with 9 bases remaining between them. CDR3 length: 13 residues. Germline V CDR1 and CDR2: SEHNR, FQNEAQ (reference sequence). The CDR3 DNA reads TGTGCCAGCACGGGCAGTTCTAACTATGGCTACACCTTC. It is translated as CASTGSSNYGYTF. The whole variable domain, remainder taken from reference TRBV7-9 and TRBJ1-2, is DTGVSQNPRHKITKRGQNVTFRCDPISEHNRLYWYRQTLGQGPEFLTYFQNEAQLEKSRLLSDRFSAERPKGSFSTLEIQRTEQGDSAMYLCASTGSSNYGYTFGSGTRLTVV.

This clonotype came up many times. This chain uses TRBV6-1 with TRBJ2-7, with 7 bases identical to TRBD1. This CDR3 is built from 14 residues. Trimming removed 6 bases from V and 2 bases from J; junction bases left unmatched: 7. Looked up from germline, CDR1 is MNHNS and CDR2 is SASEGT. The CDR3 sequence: CASRARTGPYEQYF. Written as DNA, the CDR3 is TGTGCCAGCAGAGCCAGGACAGGTCCCTACGAGCAGTACTTC.

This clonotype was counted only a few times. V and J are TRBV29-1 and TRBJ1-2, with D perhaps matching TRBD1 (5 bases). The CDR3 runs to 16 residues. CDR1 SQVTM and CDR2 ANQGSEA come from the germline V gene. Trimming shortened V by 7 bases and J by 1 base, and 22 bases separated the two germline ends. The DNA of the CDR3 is TGCAGCGCCCCGGCGGACACCTACCACAATAACTATGGCTACACCTTC. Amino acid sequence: CSAPADTYHNNYGYTF.

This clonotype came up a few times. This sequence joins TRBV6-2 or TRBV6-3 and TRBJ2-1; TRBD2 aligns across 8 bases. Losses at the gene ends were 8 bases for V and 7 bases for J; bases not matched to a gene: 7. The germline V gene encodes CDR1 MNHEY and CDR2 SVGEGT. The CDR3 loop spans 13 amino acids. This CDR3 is CASFREGINEQFF. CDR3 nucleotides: TGTGCCAGCTTCCGGGAGGGAATTAATGAGCAGTTCTTC.

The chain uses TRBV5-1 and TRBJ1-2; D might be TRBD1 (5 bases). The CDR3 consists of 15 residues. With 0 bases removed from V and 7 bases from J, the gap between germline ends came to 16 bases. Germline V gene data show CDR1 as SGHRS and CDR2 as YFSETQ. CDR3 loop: CASSLEGMSASGYTF. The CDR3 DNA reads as TGCGCCAGCAGCTTGGAGGGGATGTCGGCTTCTGGCTACACCTTC.

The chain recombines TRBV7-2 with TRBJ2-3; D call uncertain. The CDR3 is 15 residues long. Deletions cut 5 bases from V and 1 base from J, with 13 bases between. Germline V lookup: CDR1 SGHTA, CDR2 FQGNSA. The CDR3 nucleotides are TGTGCCAGCAGCCCCGCGGTCAGAGGCACAGATACGCAGTATTTT. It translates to CASSPAVRGTDTQYF.

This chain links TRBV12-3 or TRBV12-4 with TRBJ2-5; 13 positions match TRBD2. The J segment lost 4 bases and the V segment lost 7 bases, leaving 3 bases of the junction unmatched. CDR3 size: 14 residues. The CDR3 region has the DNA TGTGCCAGCACCCGGACTAGCGGGGGAGAGACCCAGTACTTC. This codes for CASTRTSGGETQYF.

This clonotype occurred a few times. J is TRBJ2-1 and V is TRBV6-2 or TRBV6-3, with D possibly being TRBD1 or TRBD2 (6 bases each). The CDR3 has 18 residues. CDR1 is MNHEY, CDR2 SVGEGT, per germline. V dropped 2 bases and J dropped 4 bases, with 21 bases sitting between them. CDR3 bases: TGTGCCAGCAGTTACGCTGTGTTCAGAGGGGGGCCTTACAATGAGCAGTTCTTC. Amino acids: CASSYAVFRGGPYNEQFF.

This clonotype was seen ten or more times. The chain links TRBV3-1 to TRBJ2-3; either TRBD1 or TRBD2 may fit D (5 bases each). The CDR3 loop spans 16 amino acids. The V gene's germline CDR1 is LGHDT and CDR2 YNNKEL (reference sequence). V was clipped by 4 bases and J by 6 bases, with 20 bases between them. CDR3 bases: TGTGCCAGCAGCCCCGAACCTACCGTAGAGGGGGATACGCAGTATTTT. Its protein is CASSPEPTVEGDTQYF.

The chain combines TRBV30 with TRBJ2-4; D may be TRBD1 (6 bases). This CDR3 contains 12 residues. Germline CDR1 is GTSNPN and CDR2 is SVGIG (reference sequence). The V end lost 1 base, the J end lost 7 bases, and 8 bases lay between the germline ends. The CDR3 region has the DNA TGTGCCTGGAGTGGGCAGGGGAACATTCAGTACTTC. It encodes CAWSGQGNIQYF.

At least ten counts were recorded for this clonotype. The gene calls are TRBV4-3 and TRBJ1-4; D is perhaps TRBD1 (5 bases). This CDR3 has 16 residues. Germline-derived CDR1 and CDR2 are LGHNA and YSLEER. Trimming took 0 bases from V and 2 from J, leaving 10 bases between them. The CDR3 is CASSQEGPGTNEKLFF. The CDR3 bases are TGCGCCAGCAGCCAAGAGGGTCCAGGGACTAATGAAAAACTGTTTTTT.

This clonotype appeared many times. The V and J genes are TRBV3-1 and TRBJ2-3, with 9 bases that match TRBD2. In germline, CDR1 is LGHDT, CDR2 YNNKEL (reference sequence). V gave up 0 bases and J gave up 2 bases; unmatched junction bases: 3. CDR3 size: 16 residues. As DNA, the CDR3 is TGTGCCAGCAGCCAAGAGGCTAGCGGGAACACAGATACGCAGTATTTT. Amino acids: CASSQEASGNTDTQYF.